The sequence of this TCR beta chain was determined in a study of blood T cell repertoires in COVID-19. Study as a whole: The United States, Italy and Spain were the sources of the acute and convalescent COVID-19 samples. The cDNA or gDNA used as material had been derived from T cells, B-cell-depleted T cells, or PBMCs.

A word on this clone: Other DNA sequences in the same sample also yield this CDR3.

Per the study methods: Using reference gene primer amplification, nucleated cell counts were estimated. Data came from immunoSEQ multiplex PCR; TCRdb stores just in-frame clones and leaves some out. That table gives V, J and clone size, and the DNA gave D and trimming. The sample holds under 150,000 clones, about 70% seen once. The receptor comes from a man older than 75 with acute or convalescent COVID-19. Sequencing was carried out using peripheral blood.

CDR3 in amino acids: CASSLRGNQPQHF. CDR3 DNA: TGTGCCAGCAGCCTGCGGGGTAATCAGCCCCAGCATTTT. This chain connects TRBV7-2 to TRBJ1-5; D is ambiguous. The germline V gene encodes CDR1 SGHTA and CDR2 FQGNSA. Trimming left V 5 bases short and J 4 bases short, with 9 bases between. The CDR3 totals 13 residues.